Following are 20 T cell receptor beta chains from one sample sequenced in a study of spatial heterogeneity in lung cancer. TCRdb used MiXCR to reprocess the 5' RACE reads, holding one entry per CDR3 protein. The sample lists approximately 3,100 distinct CDR3 sequences; over 3.5% were seen once. Noted time point: sample taken at primary tumor resection. The sequencing here drew on normal lung tissue next to the tumor, taken at surgery. The receptors here all came from a male donor with early-stage non-small cell lung cancer.

This clonotype qualifies as medium-sized (0.01 to 0.1%). This chain joins TRBV6-4 and TRBJ2-2; the D is unclear. Between the trimmed V and J ends, which lost 4 bases and 3 bases, there was a span of 9 bases. This CDR3 contains 14 residues. Germline V gene lookup returns CDR1 MRHNA and CDR2 SNTAGT. As DNA, the CDR3 is TGTGCCAGCAGTGGGGGTCGGGACACCGGGGAGCTGTTTTTT. Its protein is CASSGGRDTGELFF.

Relative to its sample, this clonotype is medium-sized (0.01 to 0.1%). The J gene is TRBJ2-2, the V gene TRBV11-2; the match to TRBD2 covers 10 bases. The CDR3 totals 14 residues. Germline CDR1 reads SGHAT; CDR2 reads FQNNGV. V was pared by 5 bases and J by 4 bases, with 1 base of the junction left unmatched. The DNA of the CDR3 is TGTGCCAGCAGCCTAGCGGGGGTCACCGGGGAGCTGTTTTTT. This sequence encodes CASSLAGVTGELFF. The full variable domain, its missing parts supplied by reference TRBV11-2 and TRBJ2-2, is EAGVAQSPRYKIIEKRQSVAFWCNPISGHATLYWYQQILGQGPKLLIQFQNNGVVDDSQLPKDRFSAERLKGVDSTLKIQPAKLEDSAVYLCASSLAGVTGELFFGEGSRLTVL.

This clonotype was found many times. V usage is TRBV11-2 and J usage is TRBJ2-5; 7 bases align to TRBD2. With 0 bases clipped from V and 5 bases from J, the junction kept 6 bases outside the gene matches. Germline CDR1 and CDR2: SGHAT and FQNNGV. This CDR3 is 15 amino acids long. The CDR3 loop is CASSLDGRPGETQYF. CDR3 nucleotide sequence: TGTGCCAGCAGCTTAGACGGGAGGCCAGGGGAGACCCAGTACTTC.

In its sample, this clonotype is medium-sized. The rearrangement links TRBV5-5 to TRBJ1-4; D is unclear. Germline CDR1 is SGHKS and CDR2 is YYEKEE (reference sequence). This CDR3 region has 15 residues. V lost 4 bases to trimming and J lost 0 bases, with 10 bases between them. The CDR3 DNA is TGTGCCAGCAGCGTGGATTTTACAACTAATGAAAAACTGTTTTTT. Its translation is CASSVDFTTNEKLFF.

This clonotype was recorded a few times. The chain is built from TRBV7-8 and TRBJ2-7; perhaps TRBD1 as D (6 bases). Germline V CDR1 and CDR2: SGHVS, FQNEAQ. V was trimmed by 4 bases and J by 1 base, leaving 14 bases between them. CDR3 size: 15 residues. CDR3 protein: CASSSRDKISYEQYF. The DNA of the CDR3 is TGTGCCAGCAGCTCCCGGGACAAGATTTCCTACGAGCAGTACTTC.

Ten or more counts support this clonotype. The CDR3 reads CASSQEMTSGGDGETQYF. CDR3 in DNA: TGCGCCAGCAGCCAAGAGATGACTAGCGGGGGAGACGGGGAGACCCAGTACTTC. The gene calls are TRBV4-3 and TRBJ2-5; TRBD2 aligns across 12 bases. Trimming took 0 bases from V and 5 from J; bases not matched to a gene: 10. Germline V gene lookup returns CDR1 LGHNA and CDR2 YSLEER. This CDR3 has 18 amino acids.

By its share, this clonotype is medium-sized. The chain is built from TRBV20-1 and TRBJ2-1, with no clear D. This CDR3 has 16 residues. Trimming cost V 0 bases and J 5 bases, with 17 bases left between them. Germline CDR1 DFQATT, CDR2 SNEGSKA (reference sequence). The DNA of the CDR3 is TGCAGTGCTAGAGATCGCGGCCAGCCGTTAAACAATGAGCAGTTCTTC. Amino acids: CSARDRGQPLNNEQFF.

This clonotype is labeled as medium-sized. The genes are TRBV7-2 and TRBJ2-3, with D perhaps assigned TRBD1 or TRBD2 (6 bases each). This CDR3 is built from 14 residues. Trimming stripped 4 bases from V and 11 bases from J, with 19 bases between. CDR1 and CDR2 from the germline V gene are SGHTA and FQGNSA. The CDR3 DNA reads TGTGCCAGCAGCTCGACGAAGGGGGGTTTTGTGCAGTATTTT. Translation: CASSSTKGGFVQYF.

By share, this clonotype ranks as medium-sized (0.01 to 0.1%). Mismatch with germline at one junction end may stem from a read error. The V gene is TRBV14, the J gene TRBJ1-2, with 9 nucleotides matching TRBD1. The germline gives CDR1 SGHDN, CDR2 FVKESK. The CDR3 has 14 residues. The CDR3 loop reads CASSEDEDRGGYTF. In DNA, the CDR3 is TGTGCCAGCAGCGAAGACGAGGACAGGGGAGGCTACACCTTC.

This clonotype is deemed medium-sized. The V call is TRBV5-1, the J call TRBJ2-5, with D possibly being TRBD1 (6 bases). The CDR3 is made up of 15 amino acids. Trimming stripped 0 bases from V and 5 bases from J, with 14 bases between. Per germline, CDR1 SGHRS and CDR2 YFSETQ. The CDR3 DNA is TGCGCCAGCAGCTTGGGAACAGGGACCGGGGAGACCCAGTACTTC. As protein: CASSLGTGTGETQYF.

CDR3 coding DNA: TGCGCCACCACACCAGGGTCGGACGAGCAGTACTTC. It translates to CATTPGSDEQYF. The chain is built from TRBV5-1 and TRBJ2-7; D is perhaps TRBD1 (5 bases). From germline, CDR1 is SGHRS and CDR2 YFSETQ. This CDR3 comprises 12 residues. V lost 9 bases and J 5 bases, leaving 15 bases between the germline ends.

This clonotype is large. The CDR3 bases are TGTGCCAGCAGTTTGATTAGGACAGGGGGTTTTGGAACGTCACCCCTCCACTTT. Its protein is CASSLIRTGGFGTSPLHF. The V call is TRBV27, the J call TRBJ1-6; 10 bases line up with TRBD1. Germline V CDR1 and CDR2: MNHEY, SMNVEV (reference sequence). The CDR3 is 18 amino acids. V was pared by 3 bases and J by 10 bases, with 15 bases of the junction left unmatched.

This chain joins TRBV10-3 and TRBJ1-6, with D possibly matching TRBD1 (6 bases). Germline-derived CDR1 and CDR2 are ENHRY and SYGVKD. The V gene lost 3 bases and the J gene lost 5 bases, with 8 bases spanning the gap. The CDR3 has 14 residues. The CDR3 sequence is CAISDWTDNSPLHF. The CDR3 DNA reads as TGTGCCATCAGTGACTGGACAGATAATTCACCCCTCCACTTT.

This clonotype qualifies as medium-sized. The chain combines TRBV7-6 with TRBJ2-5; TRBD1 or TRBD2 may be the D gene (5 bases each). Between the trimmed V and J ends, which lost 1 base and 8 bases, there was a span of 8 bases. The CDR3 is made up of 12 amino acids. Germline assignment: CDR1 SGHVS and CDR2 FNYEAQ. The CDR3 DNA follows: TGTGCCAGCAGCTTAGAGGGGACCACCCAGTACTTC. It specifies CASSLEGTTQYF.

In this sample, this clonotype is medium-sized. This chain connects TRBV20-1 to TRBJ2-1, with D hard to call. Germline CDR1 and CDR2: DFQATT and SNEGSKA (reference sequence). V shed 1 base and J shed 0 bases, with 13 bases lying between them. The CDR3 consists of 16 residues. This chain's CDR3 is CSARGSSANSYNEQFF. For the CDR3, the DNA is TGCAGTGCTAGAGGGTCGTCTGCGAACTCCTACAATGAGCAGTTCTTC.

This clonotype is deemed medium-sized (0.01 to 0.1%). The gene calls are TRBV12-3 or TRBV12-4 and TRBJ2-7; D is possibly TRBD1 (6 bases). The CDR3 has 15 amino acids. V gave up 6 bases and J gave up 5 bases, with 20 bases separating them. DNA of the CDR3: TGTGCCAGCAGCCTCGTGGGCAGGGGAACCCACGAGCAGTACTTC. Its protein is CASSLVGRGTHEQYF.

The sample holds a few counts of this clonotype. Written as DNA, the CDR3 is TGTGCCAGCAGCCCTCTCTCGCGGCAACAAGAGACCCAGTACTTC. It codes for CASSPLSRQQETQYF. The V gene is TRBV7-2, the J gene TRBJ2-5; no clear D. This CDR3 contains 15 residues. Trimming left V 5 bases short and J 2 bases short, with 15 bases between. Looked up from germline, CDR1 is SGHTA and CDR2 is FQGNSA.

This clonotype is labeled as medium-sized. The chain uses TRBV12-3 or TRBV12-4 and TRBJ2-2; 10 bases are shared with TRBD1. CDR3 length: 17 residues. The J segment lost 5 bases and the V segment lost 0 bases, leaving 6 bases of the junction unmatched. The CDR3 bases are TGTGCCAGCAGTTTAGCGAGGGGACAGGGGCCGACCGGGGAGCTGTTTTTT. It yields the protein CASSLARGQGPTGELFF.

This clonotype qualifies as medium-sized. V is TRBV28 and J is TRBJ2-3; D perhaps matches TRBD2 (6 bases). Germline V gene data show CDR1 as MDHEN and CDR2 as SYDVKM. The CDR3 extends over 16 amino acids. Trimming removed 6 bases from V and 3 bases from J, with 19 bases in between. In DNA form, the CDR3 reads TGTGCCAGCAGCGAAGGCAGGCGGGGAGTGACAGATACGCAGTATTTT. It specifies CASSEGRRGVTDTQYF.

This clonotype was recorded many times. CDR3 sequence reads: CSAGGDRDNQPQHF. The CDR3 DNA reads TGCAGTGCTGGGGGGGACAGGGACAATCAGCCCCAGCATTTT. The chain is built from TRBV20-1 and TRBJ1-5; 9 bases map to TRBD1. The J segment lost 3 bases and the V segment lost 5 bases, leaving 5 bases of the junction unmatched. Per germline, CDR1 DFQATT and CDR2 SNEGSKA (reference sequence). The CDR3 runs 14 residues.